The 21 T cell receptor beta chains below were found in one sample sequenced in a study of shared clonotypes between healthy human individuals. TCRdb keeps only in-frame clones here, not all; method: immunoSEQ multiplex PCR. The sample consists of approximately 1.4 million clones, approximately 98% of them appearing once. The sequencing input was naive CD4+ T cells sorted from blood. Described subset: CD45RA+ positively selected. All receptors come from a man younger than 45 in good health.

The V and J genes are TRBV2 and TRBJ2-3; 11 nucleotides line up with TRBD2. CDR1 is SNHLY and CDR2 is FYNNEI in the germline V gene. CDR3 size: 15 residues. J lost 5 bases, V lost 5 bases, and 6 bases had no gene match. The CDR3 is CASSILAGVRDTQYF. DNA of the CDR3: TGTGCCAGCAGTATACTAGCGGGAGTACGAGATACGCAGTATTTT.

The chain links TRBV5-1 to TRBJ1-2; D unclear. The CDR3 totals 13 residues. Per the germline V gene, CDR1 is SGHRS and CDR2 is YFSETQ. V gave up 7 bases and J gave up 2 bases, with 12 bases separating them. The CDR3 loop is CASRLLTNYGYTF. In DNA form, the CDR3 reads TGCGCCAGCCGCCTCCTCACCAACTATGGCTACACCTTC.

This chain connects TRBV6-1 to TRBJ2-1; the match to TRBD2 covers 7 bases. This CDR3 comprises 15 residues. V lost 3 bases to trimming and J lost 8 bases; unmatched junction nucleotides: 10. Germline values: CDR1 MNHNS, CDR2 SASEGT. CDR3 DNA sequence: TGTGCCAGCAGTGAGCTGGGCGGGAGCTGGGATGAGCAGTTCTTC. The encoded protein is CASSELGGSWDEQFF.

A single count supports this clone. The J gene is TRBJ1-5, the V gene TRBV11-2; the match to TRBD1 covers 8 bases. J was trimmed by 6 bases and V by 5 bases; bases with no gene match: 9. This CDR3 is 15 amino acids long. CDR1 and CDR2 from the germline V gene are SGHAT and FQNNGV. The CDR3 nucleotides read TGTGCCAGCAGCCGTACAGGGGGTCTCACTCAGCCCCAGCATTTT. Translating it yields CASSRTGGLTQPQHF.

A note on this clone: This sample also contains other DNA sequences that code for the same CDR3. The chain employs TRBV5-6 and TRBJ2-2, with TRBD2 identical over 7 bases. The CDR3 extends over 14 amino acids. Germline V gene sequence: CDR1 SGHDT, CDR2 YYEEEE. Losses at the gene ends were 0 bases for V and 6 bases for J; bases not matched to a gene: 2. The CDR3, as DNA: TGTGCCAGCAGCTTGGCGGGGGGACCCGGGGAGCTGTTTTTT. Translating gives CASSLAGGPGELFF. Based on the CDR3 plus reference TRBV5-6 and TRBJ2-2, the full variable domain is DAGVTQSPTHLIKTRGQQVTLRCSPKSGHDTVSWYQQALGQGPQFIFQYYEEEERQRGNFPDRFSGHQFPNYSSELNVNALLLGDSALYLCASSLAGGPGELFFGEGSRLTVL.

This chain connects TRBV27 to TRBJ1-2; 9 positions match TRBD1. Germline-derived CDR1 and CDR2 are MNHEY and SMNVEV (reference sequence). Trimming cost V 5 bases and J 8 bases; bases outside gene matches: 15. This CDR3 is 16 amino acids long. In DNA, the CDR3 is TGTGCCAGCAGTCGCGGGACAGGGAATAAAGTGGGAGGCTACACCTTC. Its translation is CASSRGTGNKVGGYTF.

This clone was recorded once. The chain combines TRBV4-2 with TRBJ2-3; 8 nucleotides line up with TRBD2. V lost 2 bases, J lost 1 base, and 8 bases stayed unmatched. This CDR3 comprises 17 residues. Germline-derived CDR1 and CDR2 are LGHNA and YNFKEQ. The chain's CDR3 is CASSQNQAGAGTDTQYF. The CDR3 DNA sequence: TGTGCCAGCAGCCAAAATCAAGCGGGAGCTGGCACAGATACGCAGTATTTT.

The chain's CDR3 is CASSANRGYEQYF. The CDR3 region has the DNA TGCGCCAGCAGTGCAAACAGGGGGTACGAGCAGTACTTC. V usage is TRBV10-1 and J usage is TRBJ2-7; 8 bases line up with TRBD1. CDR1 and CDR2 from the germline V gene are WNHNN and SYGVQD (reference sequence). The junction had 3 bases not matched to a gene; V was cut back by 4 bases and J by 4 bases. There are 13 residues in the CDR3.

The genes are TRBV28 and TRBJ2-7, with 8 bases identical to TRBD1. Germline values: CDR1 MDHEN, CDR2 SYDVKM. V lost 2 bases to trimming and J lost 0 bases; unmatched junction nucleotides: 18. The length of the CDR3 is 20 residues. DNA for the CDR3: TGTGCCAGCAGTTTAAGAGGTTGGGGGAAGGCACAGGGGGTCTCCTACGAGCAGTACTTC. It is translated as CASSLRGWGKAQGVSYEQYF.

The genes are TRBV4-1 and TRBJ2-1; tentatively, D is TRBD2 (6 bases). The CDR3 length is 16 residues. The V end was cut by 5 bases, the J end by 8 bases, with 22 bases between. CDR1 is MGHRA, CDR2 YSYEKL, per germline. The CDR3 reads CASSILLAPLEDEQFF. The CDR3 DNA is TGCGCCAGCAGCATCCTACTAGCCCCTTTAGAGGATGAGCAGTTCTTC.

The rearrangement joins TRBV4-2 to TRBJ2-3; unclear D gene. Trimming removed 0 bases from V and 8 bases from J, with 9 bases in between. CDR1 and CDR2 from the germline V gene are LGHNA and YNFKEQ. The CDR3 sequence is 13 residues long. CDR3 sequence: CASSQDESFTQYF. The CDR3 DNA sequence: TGTGCCAGCAGCCAAGATGAGAGCTTTACGCAGTATTTT.

This chain uses TRBV7-9 with TRBJ2-4; D is unresolved. The CDR3 runs to 13 residues. V gave up 5 bases and J gave up 6 bases, with 11 bases separating them. Germline V gene sequence: CDR1 SEHNR, CDR2 FQNEAQ (reference sequence). The DNA of the CDR3 is TGTGCCAGCAGCCCCTCCAGCTCAAACATTCAGTACTTC. Translated: CASSPSSSNIQYF.

The chain recombines TRBV5-1 with TRBJ1-2; 7 bases line up with TRBD1. Germline V gene lookup returns CDR1 SGHRS and CDR2 YFSETQ. The V gene end was trimmed by 1 base and the J gene end by 2 bases; junction bases not matched to a gene: 5. This CDR3 is 15 amino acids long. The CDR3 DNA reads as TGCGCCAGCAGCTTGAACCCGGGACAGAACTATGGCTACACCTTC. Protein sequence: CASSLNPGQNYGYTF.

V gene TRBV5-1 combines with J gene TRBJ1-1; TRBD1 is a possible D gene (5 bases). This CDR3 spans 15 amino acids. Deletions cut 0 bases from V and 0 bases from J, with 9 bases between. CDR1 is SGHRS and CDR2 is YFSETQ in the germline V gene. CDR3 in amino acids: CASSLVWGVNTEAFF. The CDR3 nucleotides read TGCGCCAGCAGCTTGGTCTGGGGCGTGAACACTGAAGCTTTCTTT. The variable domain in full, completed from reference TRBV5-1 and TRBJ1-1, reads KAGVTQTPRYLIKTRGQQVTLSCSPISGHRSVSWYQQTPGQGLQFLFEYFSETQRNKGNFPGRFSGRQFSNSRSEMNVSTLELGDSALYLCASSLVWGVNTEAFFGQGTRLTVV.

The chain has TRBV7-2 and TRBJ2-1, with TRBD2 identical over 14 bases. Unmatched junction bases numbered 2, after V lost 4 bases and J lost 9 bases. The germline V gene has CDR1 SGHTA and CDR2 FQGNSA. The length of the CDR3 is 14 residues. The CDR3 bases are TGTGCCAGCAGCTGGGGACTAGCGGGAGCTGAGCAGTTCTTC. Translating it yields CASSWGLAGAEQFF.

This sequence joins TRBV9 and TRBJ2-2, with unresolved D. Deletions cut 0 bases from V and 5 bases from J, with 8 bases between. Germline V CDR1 and CDR2: SGDLS, YYNGEE. This CDR3 has 14 amino acids. The CDR3 nucleotides are TGTGCCAGCAGCGTAGCAGCTCTGACCGGGGAGCTGTTTTTT. It translates to CASSVAALTGELFF. The full variable domain, with the rest looked up from reference TRBV9 and TRBJ2-2, is DSGVTQTPKHLITATGQRVTLRCSPRSGDLSVYWYQQSLDQGLQFLIQYYNGEERAKGNILERFSAQQFPDLHSELNLSSLELGDSALYFCASSVAALTGELFFGEGSRLTVL.

The chain is built from TRBV28 and TRBJ1-2, with a weak D call TRBD1 (6 bases). This CDR3 spans 14 amino acids. V lost 7 bases and J 8 bases, leaving 20 bases between the germline ends. The germline gives CDR1 MDHEN, CDR2 SYDVKM. The CDR3 loop is CASTMDSQGEGYTF. DNA of the CDR3: TGTGCCAGCACCATGGACAGTCAAGGTGAGGGCTACACCTTC.

CDR3 protein: CASSLDGRPNEKLFF. The CDR3 DNA sequence: TGCGCCAGCAGCTTAGACGGGCGCCCTAATGAAAAACTGTTTTTT. The chain links TRBV5-1 to TRBJ1-4; D gene ambiguous. The CDR3 is 15 residues long. The germline CDR1 and CDR2 sequences are SGHRS and YFSETQ. Trimming removed 2 bases at V and 3 bases at J, with 11 bases between.

The rearrangement joins TRBV18 to TRBJ1-1, with D possibly being TRBD1 (6 bases). Trimming removed 4 bases from V and 1 base from J, with 13 bases in between. The CDR3 totals 15 residues. The germline gives CDR1 KGHSH, CDR2 LQKENI. CDR3 region: CASSRQDGANTEAFF. The CDR3 nucleotides are TGTGCCAGCTCACGACAGGATGGTGCGAACACTGAAGCTTTCTTT.

The chain carries TRBV9 and TRBJ2-3; no clear D gene. Germline values: CDR1 SGDLS, CDR2 YYNGEE. The CDR3 extends over 12 amino acids. Trimming removed 3 bases from V and 2 bases from J, with 4 bases in between. This CDR3 reads CASSEHTDTQYF. CDR3 sequence (DNA): TGTGCCAGCAGCGAGCACACAGATACGCAGTATTTT. Drawing the rest from reference TRBV9 and TRBJ2-3, the complete variable domain is DSGVTQTPKHLITATGQRVTLRCSPRSGDLSVYWYQQSLDQGLQFLIQYYNGEERAKGNILERFSAQQFPDLHSELNLSSLELGDSALYFCASSEHTDTQYFGPGTRLTVL.

The gene calls are TRBV5-4 and TRBJ1-2; no firm D call. Trimming removed 4 bases from V and 5 bases from J, with 9 bases in between. Germline-derived CDR1 and CDR2 are SGHNT and YYREEE (reference sequence). This CDR3 has 12 amino acids. The CDR3 sequence: CASSEPMYGYTF. CDR3 nucleotide sequence: TGTGCCAGCAGCGAGCCGATGTATGGCTACACCTTC.